This T cell receptor beta chain was sequenced in a study of T cell responses to AZD1222 COVID-19 vaccine. Method: immunoSEQ multiplex PCR; TCRdb's copy keeps in-frame clones and lacks some. The sample holds about 150,000 clones, around nine tenths seen once. The germline CDR1 and CDR2 sequences are SGHNT and YYREEE (reference sequence). The CDR3 covers 13 residues. The V and J ends lost 7 bases and 7 bases, in that order; junction bases with no gene match: 7. Source: peripheral blood, taken on day 0 of MenACWY control vaccination. The TCR comes from an adult in good health. The gene calls are TRBV5-4 and TRBJ2-7, with 11 nucleotides matching TRBD1. The CDR3 spells CASRPGTGGEQYF. CDR3 coding DNA: TGTGCCAGCCGTCCCGGGACAGGGGGAGAGCAGTACTTC.